These 2 T cell receptor beta chains were sequenced from one sample in a study of Tregs in tolerant kidney transplant recipients. Measured with immunoSEQ multiplex PCR; TCRdb has only the in-frame clones, and not every one. Counted here are more than 95,000 clones, about 90% occurring once; the ten biggest clones make up more than 0.45%. The source material was CD4+ T cells from blood. All receptors come from a human donor in good health.

This chain links TRBV18 with TRBJ2-2; the D gene is possibly TRBD1 (6 bases). CDR3 length equals 15 residues. V lost 3 bases and J 2 bases, leaving 10 bases between the germline ends. Germline V gene sequence: CDR1 KGHSH, CDR2 LQKENI. CDR3 sequence: CASSPLGHNTGELFF. CDR3 bases: TGTGCCAGCTCACCCCTGGGACACAACACCGGGGAGCTGTTTTTT.

Comment on this clone: Its ends do not fully match the called genes, so a read error is possible. The chain uses TRBV7-9 and TRBJ2-1; D may correspond to TRBD1 or TRBD2 (5 bases each). The germline CDR1 and CDR2 sequences are SEHNR and FQNEAQ (reference sequence). The CDR3 sequence is 14 residues long. The CDR3 loop is CASSLGTWGNEQFF. In DNA, the CDR3 is TGTGCCAGCAGTTTAGGGACCTGGGGGAATGAGCAGTTCTTC.